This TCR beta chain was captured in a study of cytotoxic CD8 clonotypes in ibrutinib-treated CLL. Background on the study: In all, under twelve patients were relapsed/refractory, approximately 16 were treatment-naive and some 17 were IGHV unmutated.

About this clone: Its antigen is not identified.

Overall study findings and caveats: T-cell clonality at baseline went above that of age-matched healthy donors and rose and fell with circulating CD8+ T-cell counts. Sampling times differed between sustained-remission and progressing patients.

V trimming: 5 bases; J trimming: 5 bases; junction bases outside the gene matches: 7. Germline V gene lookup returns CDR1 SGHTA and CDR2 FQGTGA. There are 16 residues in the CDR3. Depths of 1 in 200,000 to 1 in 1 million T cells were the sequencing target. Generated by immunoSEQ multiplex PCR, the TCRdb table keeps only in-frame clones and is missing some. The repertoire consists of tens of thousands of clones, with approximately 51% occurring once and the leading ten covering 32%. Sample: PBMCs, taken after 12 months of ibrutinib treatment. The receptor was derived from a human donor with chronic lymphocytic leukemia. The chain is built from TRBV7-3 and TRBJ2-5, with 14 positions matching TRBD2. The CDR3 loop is CASSPGGLAGVETQYF. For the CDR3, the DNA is TGTGCCAGCAGCCCAGGGGGACTAGCGGGAGTGGAGACCCAGTACTTC.